This T cell receptor beta chain is drawn from a study of CD8+CD57+ T cells in acquired aplastic anemia. This clonotype was picked up many times. Genomic DNA acted as the template from which TCR beta VDJ combination and CDR3 sequence profiling were carried out. Via MiXCR, TCRdb re-called the reads, giving one row per CDR3 protein. The sample carries roughly 130,000 distinct CDR3 sequences, around 50% recorded once. CDR1 is MNHEY, CDR2 SVGEGT, per germline. Trimming removed 0 bases at V and 0 bases at J, with 15 bases between. The CDR3 is made up of 17 amino acids. The chain employs TRBV6-2 or TRBV6-3 and TRBJ2-7; D is perhaps TRBD2 (5 bases). Source material: sorted CD4+, CD8+, or CD8+CD57+ T cells (not recorded which) from PBMCs. This TCR derives from a human donor in good health, serving as a control. As DNA, the CDR3 is TGTGCCAGCAGTTACTCGAAGTGGACTTCGGCCTCCTACGAGCAGTACTTC. Translating gives CASSYSKWTSASYEQYF.